Listed below are T cell receptor beta chains from one sample, sequenced in a study of blood T cell repertoires in COVID-19. The table came from immunoSEQ multiplex PCR; TCRdb's copy has only in-frame clones and leaves some out. The sample records around 170,000 clones, 80% to 90% being singletons. The sequencing sample was made of peripheral blood. These receptors were obtained from a man younger than 40 with active or convalescent COVID-19. Each CDR3 is given with its conserved first and last residue.

v_gene,j_gene,CDR3aa
TRBV28,TRBJ2-1,CASSLARRNEQFF
TRBV14,TRBJ2-2,CASSLREPRRSTGELFF
TRBV10-3,TRBJ1-2,CAISDGRADYGYTF
TRBV23-1,TRBJ1-1,CASSDRMRTEAFF
TRBV6-2/TRBV6-3,TRBJ2-1,CASSYSTSGSSYNEQFF
TRBV29-1,TRBJ1-3,CSVEGDRAGSGNTIYF
TRBV10-1,TRBJ1-4,CASRAYGTATATNEKLFF
TRBV5-1,TRBJ2-3,CASSLGARGSTDTQYF
TRBV5-3,TRBJ1-5,CARTGISAQHF
TRBV19,TRBJ1-2,CASSIGEGYGYTF
TRBV24-1,TRBJ1-5,CATSVDGGNQPQHF
TRBV7-3,TRBJ1-2,CASSYEPGQPYGYTF
TRBV21-1,TRBJ1-2,CPGTGESTNYGYTF
TRBV11-2,TRBJ1-2,CASSLSGGNYGYTF
TRBV24-1,TRBJ2-2,CATSDGGAANTGELFF
TRBV5-6,TRBJ2-7,CASSFRSGEQYF
TRBV16,TRBJ1-1,CASSPEAGYTEAFF